This TCR beta chain was captured in a study of siplizumab effects on memory and regulatory T cells. The table came from immunoSEQ multiplex PCR; TCRdb's copy has only in-frame clones and leaves some out. The data contain about 46,000 clones, about 93% of them singletons. Concerning this clone itself: Germline and junction disagree at one end, which may indicate a read error.

Sequenced: CD8+ T cells sorted from blood. The TCR was taken from a human donor in good health.

CDR3 DNA: TGTGCCTGGGGCGTGGGGGATGGAAACGCCATATATTTT. This encodes CAWGVGDGNAIYF. The V gene is TRBV30, the J gene TRBJ1-3; D might be TRBD1 (5 bases). The CDR3 totals 13 residues. Germline V gene data show CDR1 as GTSNPN and CDR2 as SVGIG (reference sequence).